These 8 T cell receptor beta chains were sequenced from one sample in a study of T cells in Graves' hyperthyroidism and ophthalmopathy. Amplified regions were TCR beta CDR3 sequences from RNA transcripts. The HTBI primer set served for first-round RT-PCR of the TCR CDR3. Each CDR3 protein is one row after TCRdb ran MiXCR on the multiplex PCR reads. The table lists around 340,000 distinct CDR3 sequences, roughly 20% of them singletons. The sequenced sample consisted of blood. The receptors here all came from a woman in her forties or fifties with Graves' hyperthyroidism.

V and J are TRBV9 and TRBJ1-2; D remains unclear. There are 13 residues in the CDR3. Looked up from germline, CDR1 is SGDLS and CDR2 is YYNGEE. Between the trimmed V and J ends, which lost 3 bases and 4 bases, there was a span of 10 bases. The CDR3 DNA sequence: TGTGCCAGCAGCGCCGCCACACCCTATGGCTACACCTTC. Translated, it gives CASSAATPYGYTF.

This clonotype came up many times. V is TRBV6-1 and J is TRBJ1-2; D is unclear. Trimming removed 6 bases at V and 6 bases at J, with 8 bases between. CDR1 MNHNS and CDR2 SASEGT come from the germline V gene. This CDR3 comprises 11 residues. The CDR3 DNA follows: TGTGCCAGCAGCTTGGTGAATGGCTACACCTTC. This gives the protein CASSLVNGYTF.

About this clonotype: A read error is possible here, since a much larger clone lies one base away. The DNA for the CDR3 is TGTGCCAGCAGTACCACCGGAAACTATGGCTACACCTTC. It yields the protein CASSTTGNYGYTF. The chain couples TRBV2 to TRBJ1-2; D unresolved. Germline V lookup: CDR1 SNHLY, CDR2 FYNNEI. This CDR3 has 13 residues. V lost 5 bases, J lost 2 bases, and 9 bases lay in between.

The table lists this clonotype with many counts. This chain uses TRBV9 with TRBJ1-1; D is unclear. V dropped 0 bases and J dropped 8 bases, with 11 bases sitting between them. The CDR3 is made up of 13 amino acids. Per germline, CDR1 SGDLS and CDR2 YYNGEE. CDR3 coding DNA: TGTGCCAGCAGCGTAGCGGTAGCGGGGGAAGCTTTCTTT. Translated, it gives CASSVAVAGEAFF.

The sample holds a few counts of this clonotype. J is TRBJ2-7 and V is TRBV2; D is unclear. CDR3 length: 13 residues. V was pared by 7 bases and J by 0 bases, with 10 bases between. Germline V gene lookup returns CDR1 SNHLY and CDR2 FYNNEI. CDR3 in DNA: TGTGCCAGCAAACTATATAGCTCCTACGAGCAGTACTTC. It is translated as CASKLYSSYEQYF.

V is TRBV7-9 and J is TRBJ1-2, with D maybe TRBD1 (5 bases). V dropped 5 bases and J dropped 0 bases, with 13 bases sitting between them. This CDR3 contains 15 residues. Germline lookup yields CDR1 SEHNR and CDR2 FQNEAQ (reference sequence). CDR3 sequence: CASSGTGRPNYGYTF. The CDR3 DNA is TGTGCCAGCAGCGGTACAGGACGCCCTAACTATGGCTACACCTTC.

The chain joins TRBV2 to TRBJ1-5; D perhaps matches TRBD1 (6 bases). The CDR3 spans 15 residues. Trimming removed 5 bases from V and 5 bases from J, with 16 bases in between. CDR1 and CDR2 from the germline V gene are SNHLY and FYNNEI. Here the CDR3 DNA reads TGTGCCAGCAGTAACAGTGGCAGGGGTGATCAGCCCCAGCATTTT. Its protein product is CASSNSGRGDQPQHF. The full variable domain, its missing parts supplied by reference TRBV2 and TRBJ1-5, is EPEVTQTPSHQVTQMGQEVILRCVPISNHLYFYWYRQILGQKVEFLVSFYNNEISEKSEIFDDQFSVERPDGSNFTLKIRSTKLEDSAMYFCASSNSGRGDQPQHFGDGTRLSIL.

The CDR3 sequence is CASSGWTRGIGNTIYF. CDR3 coding DNA: TGTGCCAGCAGTGGATGGACGCGAGGGATAGGAAACACCATATATTTT. The genes are TRBV2 and TRBJ1-3; D is uncertain. The CDR3 has 16 amino acids. Germline CDR1 SNHLY, CDR2 FYNNEI. Trimming took off 4 bases at V and 4 bases at J, with 17 bases between the two ends.